This TCR beta chain was sequenced during a study of blood T cell repertoires in COVID-19. TCRdb's copy holds only in-frame clones and misses some; the assay was immunoSEQ multiplex PCR. The sample has approximately 190,000 clones, 70% to 90% seen once. CDR3 size: 14 residues. V was trimmed by 6 bases and J by 12 bases, leaving 22 bases between them. Looked up from germline, CDR1 is SGHDT and CDR2 is YYEEEE. The chain employs TRBV5-6 and TRBJ2-1, with a possible D match to TRBD2 (6 bases). The sample taken for sequencing was PBMCs or T cells enriched from blood (not recorded which). This clonotype was obtained from a woman in her forties in a cohort exposed to, infected with or recovered from COVID-19 (not recorded which). CDR3 protein: CASTGGGALLGQFF. The CDR3, as DNA: TGTGCCAGCACCGGGGGAGGCGCCCTCCTAGGGCAGTTCTTC. Full variable domain (outside the CDR3, taken from reference TRBV5-6 and TRBJ2-1): DAGVTQSPTHLIKTRGQQVTLRCSPKSGHDTVSWYQQALGQGPQFIFQYYEEEERQRGNFPDRFSGHQFPNYSSELNVNALLLGDSALYLCASTGGGALLGQFFGPGTRLTVL.